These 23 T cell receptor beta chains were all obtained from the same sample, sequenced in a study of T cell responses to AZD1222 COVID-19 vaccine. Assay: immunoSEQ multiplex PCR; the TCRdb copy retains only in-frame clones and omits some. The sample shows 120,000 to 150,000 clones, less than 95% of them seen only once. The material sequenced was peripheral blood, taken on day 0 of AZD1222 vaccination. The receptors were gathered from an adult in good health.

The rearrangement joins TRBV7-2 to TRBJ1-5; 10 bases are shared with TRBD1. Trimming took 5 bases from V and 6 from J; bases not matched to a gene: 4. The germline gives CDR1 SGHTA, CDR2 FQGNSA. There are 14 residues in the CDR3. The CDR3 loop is CASSVRQGAQPQHF. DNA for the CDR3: TGTGCCAGCAGCGTACGACAGGGGGCTCAGCCCCAGCATTTT.

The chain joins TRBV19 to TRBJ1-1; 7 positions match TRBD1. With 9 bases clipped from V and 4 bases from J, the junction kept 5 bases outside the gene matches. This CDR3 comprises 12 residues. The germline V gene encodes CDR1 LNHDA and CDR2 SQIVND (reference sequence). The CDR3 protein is CASRQGATEAFF. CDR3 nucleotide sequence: TGTGCCAGCAGACAGGGAGCCACTGAAGCTTTCTTT. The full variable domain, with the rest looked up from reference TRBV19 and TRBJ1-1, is DGGITQSPKYLFRKEGQNVTLSCEQNLNHDAMYWYRQDPGQGLRLIYYSQIVNDFQKGDIAEGYSVSREKKESFPLTVTSAQKNPTAFYLCASRQGATEAFFGQGTRLTVV.

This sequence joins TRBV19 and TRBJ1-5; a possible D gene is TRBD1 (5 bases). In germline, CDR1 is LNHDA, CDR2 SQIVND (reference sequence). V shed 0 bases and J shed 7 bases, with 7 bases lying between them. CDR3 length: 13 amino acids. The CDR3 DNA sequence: TGTGCCAGTAGTATAGAAGGGGTGCAGCCCCAGCATTTT. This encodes CASSIEGVQPQHF.

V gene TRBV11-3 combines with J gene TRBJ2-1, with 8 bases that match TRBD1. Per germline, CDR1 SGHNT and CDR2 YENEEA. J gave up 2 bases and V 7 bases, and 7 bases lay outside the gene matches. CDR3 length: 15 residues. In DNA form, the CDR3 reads TGTGCCAGCACCCTCGACAGGGGCCCCTACAATGAGCAGTTCTTC. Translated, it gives CASTLDRGPYNEQFF.

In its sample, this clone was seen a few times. For the CDR3, the DNA is TGTGCCAGCAGTTTACGCAGGGTCGGTCAGCCCCAGCATTTT. It specifies CASSLRRVGQPQHF. The chain carries TRBV28 and TRBJ1-5; a possible D gene is TRBD1 (5 bases). V was cut by 2 bases and J by 6 bases, with 11 bases left in between. The CDR3 is made up of 14 amino acids. Germline V gene data show CDR1 as MDHEN and CDR2 as SYDVKM.

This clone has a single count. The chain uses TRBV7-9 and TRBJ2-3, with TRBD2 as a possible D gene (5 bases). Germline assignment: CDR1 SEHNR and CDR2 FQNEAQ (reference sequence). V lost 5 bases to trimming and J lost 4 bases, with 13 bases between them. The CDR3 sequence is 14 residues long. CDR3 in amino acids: CASSRGQFSDTQYF. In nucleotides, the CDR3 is TGTGCCAGCAGCCGAGGGCAGTTCTCAGATACGCAGTATTTT. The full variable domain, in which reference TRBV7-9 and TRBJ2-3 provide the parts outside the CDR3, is DTGVSQNPRHKITKRGQNVTFRCDPISEHNRLYWYRQTLGQGPEFLTYFQNEAQLEKSRLLSDRFSAERPKGSFSTLEIQRTEQGDSAMYLCASSRGQFSDTQYFGPGTRLTVL.

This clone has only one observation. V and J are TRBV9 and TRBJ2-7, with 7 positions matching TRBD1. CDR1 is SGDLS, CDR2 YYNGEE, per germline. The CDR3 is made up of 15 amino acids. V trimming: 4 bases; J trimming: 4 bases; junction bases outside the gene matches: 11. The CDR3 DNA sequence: TGTGCCAGCAGCCCTGGGACAGCCCCCACTTACGAGCAGTACTTC. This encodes CASSPGTAPTYEQYF.

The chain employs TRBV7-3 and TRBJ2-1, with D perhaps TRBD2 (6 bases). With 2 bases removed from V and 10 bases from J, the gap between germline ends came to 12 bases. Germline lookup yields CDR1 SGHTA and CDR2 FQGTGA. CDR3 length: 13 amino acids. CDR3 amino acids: CASSLRDSTEQFF. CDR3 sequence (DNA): TGTGCCAGCAGCTTACGGGACTCCACCGAGCAGTTCTTC.

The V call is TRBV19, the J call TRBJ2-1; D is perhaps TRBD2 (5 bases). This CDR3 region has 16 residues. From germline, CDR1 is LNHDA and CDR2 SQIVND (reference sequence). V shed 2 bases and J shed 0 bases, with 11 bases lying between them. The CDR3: CASSIRAGGSYNEQFF. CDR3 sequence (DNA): TGTGCCAGTAGTATAAGGGCAGGAGGCTCCTACAATGAGCAGTTCTTC.

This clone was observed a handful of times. For the CDR3, the DNA is TGCAGCGGACTAGCCCATGAGCAGTTCTTC. The encoded protein is CSGLAHEQFF. The chain has TRBV29-1 and TRBJ2-1, with 7 bases identical to TRBD2. Germline CDR1 reads SQVTM; CDR2 reads ANQGSEA. CDR3 length equals 10 residues. The V and J ends lost 7 bases and 8 bases, in that order; junction bases with no gene match: 2.

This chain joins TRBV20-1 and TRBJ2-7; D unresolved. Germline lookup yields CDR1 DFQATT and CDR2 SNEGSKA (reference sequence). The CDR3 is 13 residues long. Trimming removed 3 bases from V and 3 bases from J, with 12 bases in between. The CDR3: CSASFQKVYEQYF. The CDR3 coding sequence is TGCAGTGCTAGTTTTCAAAAAGTCTACGAGCAGTACTTC.

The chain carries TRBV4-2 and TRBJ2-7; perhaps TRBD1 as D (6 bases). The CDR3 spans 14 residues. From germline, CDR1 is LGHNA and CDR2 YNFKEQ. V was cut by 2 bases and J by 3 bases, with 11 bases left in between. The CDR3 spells CASSQLNRDYEQYF. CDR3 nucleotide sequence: TGTGCCAGCAGCCAATTAAACAGGGACTACGAGCAGTACTTC.

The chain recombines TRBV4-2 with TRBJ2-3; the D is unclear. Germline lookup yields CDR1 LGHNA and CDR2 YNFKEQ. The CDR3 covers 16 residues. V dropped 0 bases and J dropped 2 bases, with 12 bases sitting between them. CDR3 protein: CASSQDKDRYTDTQYF. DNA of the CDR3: TGTGCCAGCAGCCAAGACAAGGACCGGTACACAGATACGCAGTATTTT.

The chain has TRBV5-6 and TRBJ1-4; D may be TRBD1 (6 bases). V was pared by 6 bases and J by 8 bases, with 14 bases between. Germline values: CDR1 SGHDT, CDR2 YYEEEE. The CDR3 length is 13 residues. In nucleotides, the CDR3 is TGTGCCAGCAATCGGAGGGGGAGGGAAAAACTGTTTTTT. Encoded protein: CASNRRGREKLFF. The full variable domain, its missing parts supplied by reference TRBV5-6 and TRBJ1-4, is DAGVTQSPTHLIKTRGQQVTLRCSPKSGHDTVSWYQQALGQGPQFIFQYYEEEERQRGNFPDRFSGHQFPNYSSELNVNALLLGDSALYLCASNRRGREKLFFGSGTQLSVL.

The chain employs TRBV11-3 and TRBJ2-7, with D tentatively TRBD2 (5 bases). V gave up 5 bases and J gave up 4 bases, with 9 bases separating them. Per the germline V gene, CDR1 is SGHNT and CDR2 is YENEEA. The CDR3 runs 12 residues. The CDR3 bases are TGTGCCAGCAGCCAAGGGAGTTACGAGCAGTACTTC. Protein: CASSQGSYEQYF.

CDR3 residues: CASDRGANQPQHF. The CDR3 region has the DNA TGTGCCAGCGACAGGGGGGCCAATCAGCCCCAGCATTTT. The chain has TRBV2 and TRBJ1-5; 9 bases agree with TRBD1. The CDR3 sequence is 13 residues long. V dropped 8 bases and J dropped 3; count of bases not matched to a gene: 2. Germline lookup yields CDR1 SNHLY and CDR2 FYNNEI.

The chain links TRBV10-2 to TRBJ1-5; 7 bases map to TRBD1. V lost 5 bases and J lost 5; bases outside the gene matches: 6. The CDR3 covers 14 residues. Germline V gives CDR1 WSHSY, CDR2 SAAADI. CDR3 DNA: TGCGCCAGCAGTAGAGGGACAGTTGATCAGCCCCAGCATTTT. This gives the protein CASSRGTVDQPQHF.

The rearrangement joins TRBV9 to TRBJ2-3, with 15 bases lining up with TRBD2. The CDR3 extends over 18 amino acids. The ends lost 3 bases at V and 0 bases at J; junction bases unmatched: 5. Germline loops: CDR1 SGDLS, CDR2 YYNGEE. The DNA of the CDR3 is TGTGCCAGCAGCGCCGGGACTAGCGGGAGGTCGAGCACAGATACGCAGTATTTT. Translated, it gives CASSAGTSGRSSTDTQYF.

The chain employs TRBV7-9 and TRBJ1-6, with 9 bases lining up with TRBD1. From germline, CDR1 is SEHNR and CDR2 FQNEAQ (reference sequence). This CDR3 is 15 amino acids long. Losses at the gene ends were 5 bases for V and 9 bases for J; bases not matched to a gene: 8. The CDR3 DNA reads TGTGCCAGCAGCACCCGGACAGGGGAAATTTCACCCCTCCACTTT. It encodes CASSTRTGEISPLHF. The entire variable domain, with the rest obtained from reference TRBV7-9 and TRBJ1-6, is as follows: DTGVSQNPRHKITKRGQNVTFRCDPISEHNRLYWYRQTLGQGPEFLTYFQNEAQLEKSRLLSDRFSAERPKGSFSTLEIQRTEQGDSAMYLCASSTRTGEISPLHFGNGTRLTVT.

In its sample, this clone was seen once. This CDR3 reads CASSLEPTSGASYEQYF. The CDR3 nucleotides read TGCGCCAGCAGCTTGGAACCGACTAGCGGGGCTTCCTACGAGCAGTACTTC. This chain connects TRBV5-1 to TRBJ2-7; TRBD2 matches 11 bases. The V segment lost 0 bases and the J segment 1 base; nucleotides outside the gene matches: 6. The CDR3 runs 17 residues. The germline gives CDR1 SGHRS, CDR2 YFSETQ.

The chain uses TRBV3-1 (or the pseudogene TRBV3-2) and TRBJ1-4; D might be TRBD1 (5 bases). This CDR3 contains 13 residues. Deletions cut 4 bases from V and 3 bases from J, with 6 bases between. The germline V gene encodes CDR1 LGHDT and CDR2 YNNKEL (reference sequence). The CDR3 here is CASSRGANEKLFF. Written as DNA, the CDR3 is TGTGCCAGCAGCCGGGGGGCTAATGAAAAACTGTTTTTT.

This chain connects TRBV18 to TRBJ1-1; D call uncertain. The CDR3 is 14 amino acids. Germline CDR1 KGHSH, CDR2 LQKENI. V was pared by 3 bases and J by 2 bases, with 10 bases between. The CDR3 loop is CASSPLPANTEAFF. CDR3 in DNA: TGTGCCAGCTCACCTTTGCCAGCTAACACTGAAGCTTTCTTT.

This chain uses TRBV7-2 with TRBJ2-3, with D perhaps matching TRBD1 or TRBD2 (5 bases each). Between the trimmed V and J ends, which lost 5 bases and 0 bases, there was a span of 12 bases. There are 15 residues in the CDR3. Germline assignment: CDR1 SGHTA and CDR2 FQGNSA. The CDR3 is CASSKGTRSTDTQYF. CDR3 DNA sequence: TGTGCCAGCAGCAAAGGGACGCGTAGCACAGATACGCAGTATTTT.